A single sample is the source of the 4 T cell receptor beta chains below, sequenced in a study of cytomegalovirus exposure and HLA in healthy donors (TCRdb year 2017). The library was made by the immunoSEQ multiplex PCR assay. The multiplex PCR relied on a mix of 60 forward primers for TCR Vbeta segments and 13 reverse primers for TCR Jbeta segments. TCRdb provides this immuneACCESS table in a form limited to in-frame rearrangements. Some clones are lacking; in checked studies, under half of them reflect an unresolved V gene, and why the rest are absent is not known. The sample data list 65,000 to 90,000 clones, and 70% to 85% of these were observed just once. 2.5% of the sample goes to the ten largest clones. The sequencing sample was made of PBMCs. These receptors were taken from a man aged 25-40 years in good health and CMV-seronegative.

In this sample, this clone turned up once. The rearrangement joins TRBV7-2 to TRBJ2-7, with D possibly being TRBD2 (6 bases). Looked up from germline, CDR1 is SGHTA and CDR2 is FQGNSA. The V gene lost 5 bases and the J gene lost 6 bases, with 20 bases spanning the gap. CDR3 length: 15 residues. CDR3 region: CASSQVLGGECEQYF. CDR3 DNA: TGTGCCAGCAGCCAGGTACTCGGGGGTGAGTGCGAGCAGTACTTC.

Comments on this clone: One end of the junction does not line up with germline, which may come from a read error. V gene TRBV7-9 combines with J gene TRBJ1-5; 7 positions match TRBD1. The CDR3 spans 16 residues. Germline CDR1 is SEHNR and CDR2 is FQNEAQ (reference sequence). DNA of the CDR3: TGTTCCAGCAGCGCCGCAGACAGGGATCCTCTGGAGCCCCAGCATTTT. Its protein product is CSSSAADRDPLEPQHF.

The table lists this clone with a few counts. The genes are TRBV6-4 and TRBJ1-2; 7 positions agree with TRBD1. CDR1 and CDR2 from the germline V gene are MRHNA and SNTAGT. The ends lost 5 bases at V and 0 bases at J; junction bases unmatched: 3. This CDR3 spans 14 amino acids. The CDR3 bases are TGTGCCAGCAGTCCGACAGGGTCTAACTATGGCTACACCTTC. Amino acids: CASSPTGSNYGYTF.

This clone was seen only a few times. The genes are TRBV6-5 and TRBJ2-2; D perhaps matches TRBD1 (5 bases). The CDR3 has 15 amino acids. Germline lookup yields CDR1 MNHEY and CDR2 SVGAGI. V was clipped by 0 bases and J by 1 base, with 6 bases between them. CDR3 nucleotide sequence: TGTGCCAGCAGTTACTCTACAGGGAACACCGGGGAGCTGTTTTTT. Protein sequence: CASSYSTGNTGELFF.